The T cell receptor (beta chain) under discussion was sequenced for a study of T cell responses to AZD1222 COVID-19 vaccine. Sequencing was performed with immunoSEQ multiplex PCR; in TCRdb, only in-frame clones are kept and a portion is missing. The data show about 140,000 clones, about nine tenths seen once. As regards this clone: The antigen is unknown.

Study results and caveats: Of the AZD1222 recipients, only 5 or 6 were seropositive at baseline. Spike-specific TCR breadth and depth rose after two AZD1222 doses. With dominance at 160-218 and 743-854, vaccine-associated CD4 TCRs spanned spike. Donor demographics were predominantly white British with a female majority; clonal diversity may be underestimated.

Sequencing used peripheral blood, obtained on day 0 of AZD1222 vaccination. This TCR was sampled from an adult in good health.

The CDR3 DNA sequence: TGTGCCAGCACCGAGGGGGGTGGCTACACCTTC. This encodes CASTEGGGYTF. This chain joins TRBV2 and TRBJ1-2; TRBD1 is a possible D gene (6 bases). V lost 7 bases, J lost 7 bases, and 10 bases lay in between. CDR3 length equals 11 residues. Per the germline V gene, CDR1 is SNHLY and CDR2 is FYNNEI.